These 29 T cell receptor beta chains originate from one sample sequenced in a study of CD8+ T cells in alopecia areata. cDNA reverse transcribed from extracted RNA served as the sequencing template. Sequencing used immunoSEQ multiplex PCR; TCRdb keeps in-frame clones, though not all of them. Found here are 150,000 to 200,000 clones, about 63% of them singletons; the top ten hold over 1.5%. The specimen was CD4+ T cells sorted from blood, collected at week 0. These receptors all come from a human donor with alopecia areata.

In DNA, the CDR3 is TGTGCCACCAGCACCCGAGCCACCGGCTATGGCTACACCTTC. This translates into CATSTRATGYGYTF. The rearrangement links TRBV15 to TRBJ1-2, with D uncertain. V lost 4 bases, J lost 4 bases, and 13 bases lay in between. In germline, CDR1 is LNHNV, CDR2 YYDKDF (reference sequence). This CDR3 has 14 residues.

The chain combines TRBV6-6 with TRBJ2-3; TRBD1 aligns across 10 bases. The J segment lost 1 base and the V segment lost 6 bases, leaving 4 bases of the junction unmatched. Per the germline V gene, CDR1 is MNHNY and CDR2 is SVGAGI (reference sequence). The CDR3 consists of 15 residues. CDR3 amino acids: CASSWGTGGTDTQYF. CDR3 nucleotides: TGTGCCAGCAGCTGGGGGACAGGGGGCACAGATACGCAGTATTTT.

Only one count was recorded for this clone. The genes are TRBV14 and TRBJ2-3, with D tentatively TRBD2 (6 bases). V lost 5 bases to trimming and J lost 1 base, with 22 bases between them. Germline V gene data show CDR1 as SGHDN and CDR2 as FVKESK. The CDR3 runs to 18 residues. CDR3 sequence (DNA): TGTGCCAGCAGCTATAAGCGGCGGGATCAGTTCGGCACAGATACGCAGTATTTT. Its translation is CASSYKRRDQFGTDTQYF.

The chain joins TRBV15 to TRBJ2-5; D gene uncertain. This CDR3 spans 16 amino acids. CDR1 and CDR2 from the germline V gene are LNHNV and YYDKDF (reference sequence). Trimming left V 0 bases short and J 1 base short, with 12 bases between. The CDR3 DNA follows: TGTGCCACCAGCAGAGATATAGGGTCAGGCCAAGAGACCCAGTACTTC. Its translation: CATSRDIGSGQETQYF.

V and J are TRBV19 and TRBJ1-5; TRBD1 aligns across 7 bases. V shed 6 bases, J shed 6 bases, and the junction held 11 bases outside the gene matches. Germline V lookup: CDR1 LNHDA, CDR2 SQIVND (reference sequence). This CDR3 has 15 residues. In DNA, the CDR3 is TGTGCCAGTAGAAGGATCCTGGACAGGTCTCAGCCCCAGCATTTT. Translation: CASRRILDRSQPQHF.

The table lists this clone with a count of one. The genes are TRBV30 and TRBJ2-7; 9 bases agree with TRBD1. The CDR3 runs to 12 residues. Germline-derived CDR1 and CDR2 are GTSNPN and SVGIG (reference sequence). The ends lost 7 bases at V and 3 bases at J; junction bases unmatched: 4. CDR3 sequence: CALTGGLYEQYF. The CDR3 DNA is TGTGCCTTGACAGGGGGTCTCTACGAGCAGTACTTC.

V is TRBV29-1 and J is TRBJ2-3, with TRBD2 as a possible D gene (7 bases). Deletions cut 8 bases from V and 1 base from J, with 16 bases between. The germline CDR1 and CDR2 sequences are SQVTM and ANQGSEA. This CDR3 has 14 amino acids. As DNA, the CDR3 is TGCAGCCAAGCTGGGGGGGCGGGCACAGATACGCAGTATTTT. Protein sequence: CSQAGGAGTDTQYF.

The chain has TRBV5-1 and TRBJ2-5, with 7 bases identical to TRBD1. Germline V CDR1 and CDR2: SGHRS, YFSETQ. This CDR3 has 16 residues. V shed 4 bases, J shed 2 bases, and the junction held 11 bases outside the gene matches. This CDR3 is CASSGSSDRVQETQYF. In DNA, the CDR3 is TGCGCCAGCAGCGGTTCCAGCGACAGGGTGCAAGAGACCCAGTACTTC.

This chain joins TRBV29-1 and TRBJ1-2; D gene ambiguous. Germline loops: CDR1 SQVTM, CDR2 ANQGSEA. Trimming pared 6 bases from V and 8 bases from J, leaving 16 bases between. CDR3 size: 12 residues. CDR3 sequence (DNA): TGCAGCGTCCTGGACCGGGGTCAGGGCTACACCTTC. This gives the protein CSVLDRGQGYTF.

The genes are TRBV29-1 and TRBJ1-2; D gene ambiguous. The CDR3 contains 12 residues. CDR1 and CDR2 from the germline V gene are SQVTM and ANQGSEA. Trimming removed 3 bases at V and 4 bases at J, with 9 bases between. The CDR3 DNA reads TGCAGCGTTGAGGAGGGCCTCTATGGCTACACCTTC. The encoded protein is CSVEEGLYGYTF.

This clone has a handful of counts. The V and J genes are TRBV30 and TRBJ1-2; D possibly corresponds to TRBD1 (6 bases). The CDR3 length is 11 residues. The V end lost 5 bases, the J end lost 5 bases, and 9 bases lay between the germline ends. Germline loops: CDR1 GTSNPN, CDR2 SVGIG (reference sequence). This CDR3 is CAWGQPYGYTF. The CDR3 DNA sequence: TGTGCCTGGGGACAGCCATATGGCTACACCTTC. The whole variable domain, filled in from reference TRBV30 and TRBJ1-2, reads SQTIHQWPATLVQPVGSPLSLECTVEGTSNPNLYWYRQAAGRGLQLLFYSVGIGQISSEVPQNLSASRPQDRQFILSSKKLLLSDSGFYLCAWGQPYGYTFGSGTRLTVV.

The chain uses TRBV9 and TRBJ2-7, with D uncertain. The CDR3 runs 14 residues. V shed 2 bases and J shed 5 bases, with 14 bases lying between them. Germline CDR1 and CDR2: SGDLS and YYNGEE. The DNA of the CDR3 is TGTGCCAGCAGCGTTGGGGTGTTGCGGAACGAGCAGTACTTC. Its protein product is CASSVGVLRNEQYF.

The J gene is TRBJ1-2, the V gene TRBV30; TRBD1 matches 7 bases. Germline V CDR1 and CDR2: GTSNPN, SVGIG (reference sequence). CDR3 length equals 13 residues. The junction had 3 bases not matched to a gene; V was cut back by 2 bases and J by 3 bases. CDR3 protein: CAWSITGDYGYTF. Here the CDR3 DNA reads TGTGCCTGGAGTATTACAGGGGACTATGGCTACACCTTC.

V is TRBV19 and J is TRBJ1-5, with D possibly TRBD1 on 5 matching bases. V lost 5 bases and J 13 bases, leaving 18 bases between the germline ends. This CDR3 contains 13 residues. Germline-derived CDR1 and CDR2 are LNHDA and SQIVND (reference sequence). CDR3 sequence (DNA): TGTGCCAGTAGTTCGATCCCGGGACGGATACAGCATTTT. Translated, it gives CASSSIPGRIQHF.

The V and J genes are TRBV9 and TRBJ2-1; the D is unclear. The CDR3 is made up of 17 amino acids. V dropped 0 bases and J dropped 5 bases, with 18 bases sitting between them. Germline V gene sequence: CDR1 SGDLS, CDR2 YYNGEE. In DNA, the CDR3 is TGTGCCAGCAGCGTAGCTCCCCGCAGCCACACCGACAATGAGCAGTTCTTC. Amino acids: CASSVAPRSHTDNEQFF.

The chain employs TRBV29-1 and TRBJ1-2; tentatively, D is TRBD1 (5 bases). This CDR3 is 12 amino acids long. V lost 3 bases, J lost 7 bases, and 12 bases lay in between. Germline V lookup: CDR1 SQVTM, CDR2 ANQGSEA. The CDR3 DNA sequence: TGCAGCGTTGACAGGGAGTGGCGTGGCTACACCTTC. It translates to CSVDREWRGYTF. The whole variable domain, remainder taken from reference TRBV29-1 and TRBJ1-2, is SAVISQKPSRDICQRGTSLTIQCQVDSQVTMMFWYRQQPGQSLTLIATANQGSEATYESGFVIDKFPISRPNLTFSTLTVSNMSPEDSSIYLCSVDREWRGYTFGSGTRLTVV.

This chain links TRBV30 with TRBJ1-3; the D gene is possibly TRBD1 (5 bases). Germline lookup yields CDR1 GTSNPN and CDR2 SVGIG (reference sequence). V was trimmed by 3 bases and J by 0 bases, leaving 12 bases between them. The CDR3 is 15 residues long. CDR3 nucleotide sequence: TGTGCCTGGAGGGACACATATAACTCTGGAAACACCATATATTTT. Amino acids: CAWRDTYNSGNTIYF.

This chain joins TRBV29-1 and TRBJ2-3; D ambiguous. V was cut by 4 bases and J by 5 bases, with 10 bases left in between. This CDR3 has 12 amino acids. Germline V lookup: CDR1 SQVTM, CDR2 ANQGSEA. The CDR3 is CSVGARRDTQYF. CDR3 DNA: TGCAGCGTTGGTGCCCGCCGAGATACGCAGTATTTT.

J is TRBJ1-1 and V is TRBV29-1; 7 positions match TRBD1. Germline lookup yields CDR1 SQVTM and CDR2 ANQGSEA. V was pared by 6 bases and J by 6 bases, with 13 bases of the junction left unmatched. The length of the CDR3 is 14 residues. Written as DNA, the CDR3 is TGCAGCGTGGCCGGACAGGCCGACGGTTCTGAAGCTTTCTTT. Translating gives CSVAGQADGSEAFF. Full variable domain (remainder filled in from reference TRBV29-1 and TRBJ1-1): SAVISQKPSRDICQRGTSLTIQCQVDSQVTMMFWYRQQPGQSLTLIATANQGSEATYESGFVIDKFPISRPNLTFSTLTVSNMSPEDSSIYLCSVAGQADGSEAFFGQGTRLTVV.

CDR3 coding DNA: TGTGCCAGCAGGCGGGACTCCAATGAGCAGTTCTTC. Translating gives CASRRDSNEQFF. The V gene is TRBV7-9, the J gene TRBJ2-1; possible D gene TRBD2, 6 bases. Germline V CDR1 and CDR2: SEHNR, FQNEAQ (reference sequence). V was cut by 6 bases and J by 6 bases, with 9 bases left in between. CDR3 length equals 12 residues. The variable domain in full, with the rest retrieved from reference TRBV7-9 and TRBJ2-1, is DTGVSQNPRHKITKRGQNVTFRCDPISEHNRLYWYRQTLGQGPEFLTYFQNEAQLEKSRLLSDRFSAERPKGSFSTLEIQRTEQGDSAMYLCASRRDSNEQFFGPGTRLTVL.

This chain joins TRBV30 and TRBJ1-1; D gene ambiguous. CDR1 is GTSNPN and CDR2 is SVGIG in the germline V gene (reference sequence). The V gene lost 1 base and the J gene lost 6 bases, with 21 bases spanning the gap. This CDR3 spans 16 amino acids. CDR3 residues: CAWSGPATTLSAEAFF. The CDR3 nucleotides read TGTGCCTGGAGTGGGCCAGCGACAACTTTGAGCGCTGAAGCTTTCTTT. The full variable domain, its missing parts supplied by reference TRBV30 and TRBJ1-1, is SQTIHQWPATLVQPVGSPLSLECTVEGTSNPNLYWYRQAAGRGLQLLFYSVGIGQISSEVPQNLSASRPQDRQFILSSKKLLLSDSGFYLCAWSGPATTLSAEAFFGQGTRLTVV.

The chain joins TRBV28 to TRBJ2-7, with D unclear. Germline-derived CDR1 and CDR2 are MDHEN and SYDVKM. This CDR3 is 11 amino acids long. Trimming removed 8 bases from V and 3 bases from J, with 8 bases in between. The CDR3 coding sequence is TGTGCCAGCTGGGATGACTACGAGCAGTACTTC. This gives the protein CASWDDYEQYF. The complete variable domain, with remaining parts taken from reference TRBV28 and TRBJ2-7, reads DVKVTQSSRYLVKRTGEKVFLECVQDMDHENMFWYRQDPGLGLRLIYFSYDVKMKEKGDIPEGYSVSREKKERFSLILESASTNQTSMYLCASWDDYEQYFGPGTRLTVT.

The chain couples TRBV29-1 to TRBJ1-2; possible D gene TRBD1, 5 bases. Germline V gene lookup returns CDR1 SQVTM and CDR2 ANQGSEA. The CDR3 has 11 residues. Trimming cost V 5 bases and J 2 bases, with 6 bases left between them. CDR3 bases: TGCAGCGTTCGGGGGAACTATGGCTACACCTTC. It encodes CSVRGNYGYTF. The whole variable domain, filled in from reference TRBV29-1 and TRBJ1-2, reads SAVISQKPSRDICQRGTSLTIQCQVDSQVTMMFWYRQQPGQSLTLIATANQGSEATYESGFVIDKFPISRPNLTFSTLTVSNMSPEDSSIYLCSVRGNYGYTFGSGTRLTVV.

The sample holds a few counts of this clone. The V call is TRBV29-1, the J call TRBJ2-5; 12 bases fit TRBD2. Germline V gene lookup returns CDR1 SQVTM and CDR2 ANQGSEA. V trimming: 6 bases; J trimming: 1 base; junction bases outside the gene matches: 3. The CDR3 runs to 14 residues. CDR3 loop: CSVGLAGPQETQYF. CDR3 bases: TGCAGCGTCGGACTAGCGGGGCCCCAAGAGACCCAGTACTTC.

Only a few counts were recorded for this clone. The chain combines TRBV4-1 with TRBJ2-3, with 8 bases lining up with TRBD2. The ends lost 0 bases at V and 1 base at J; junction bases unmatched: 3. The CDR3 has 16 amino acids. Germline lookup yields CDR1 MGHRA and CDR2 YSYEKL. The chain's CDR3 is CASSQEERGRTDTQYF. DNA for the CDR3: TGCGCCAGCAGCCAAGAGGAGCGGGGGCGCACAGATACGCAGTATTTT.

The chain joins TRBV29-1 to TRBJ1-5; the match to TRBD1 covers 9 bases. CDR3 length: 13 amino acids. The germline gives CDR1 SQVTM, CDR2 ANQGSEA. This CDR3 reads CSVGTGTNQPQHF. CDR3 DNA sequence: TGCAGTGTGGGGACAGGGACCAATCAGCCCCAGCATTTT.

J is TRBJ1-4 and V is TRBV29-1, with D unresolved. V lost 1 base to trimming and J lost 0 bases, with 9 bases between them. This CDR3 comprises 15 residues. Germline lookup yields CDR1 SQVTM and CDR2 ANQGSEA. In nucleotides, the CDR3 is TGCAGCGTTGAAGGGGGAACCACAACTAATGAAAAACTGTTTTTT. It is translated as CSVEGGTTTNEKLFF.

The chain couples TRBV4-3 to TRBJ2-7, with a tentative D call TRBD1 (5 bases). Germline lookup yields CDR1 LGHNA and CDR2 YSLEER. Trimming removed 0 bases from V and 3 bases from J, with 12 bases in between. The CDR3 runs 15 residues. CDR3 nucleotide sequence: TGCGCCAGCAGCCAAGAAATTGGGCAGGGCTACGAGCAGTACTTC. Protein sequence: CASSQEIGQGYEQYF.

This sequence joins TRBV30 and TRBJ1-2; D call uncertain. Trimming left V 1 base short and J 4 bases short, with 13 bases between. This CDR3 spans 14 amino acids. The germline gives CDR1 GTSNPN, CDR2 SVGIG (reference sequence). The CDR3 sequence: CAWSGSLVSYGYTF. In DNA, the CDR3 is TGTGCCTGGAGTGGAAGTTTAGTCAGCTATGGCTACACCTTC. Combining the CDR3 with reference TRBV30 and TRBJ1-2 gives the whole variable domain SQTIHQWPATLVQPVGSPLSLECTVEGTSNPNLYWYRQAAGRGLQLLFYSVGIGQISSEVPQNLSASRPQDRQFILSSKKLLLSDSGFYLCAWSGSLVSYGYTFGSGTRLTVV.